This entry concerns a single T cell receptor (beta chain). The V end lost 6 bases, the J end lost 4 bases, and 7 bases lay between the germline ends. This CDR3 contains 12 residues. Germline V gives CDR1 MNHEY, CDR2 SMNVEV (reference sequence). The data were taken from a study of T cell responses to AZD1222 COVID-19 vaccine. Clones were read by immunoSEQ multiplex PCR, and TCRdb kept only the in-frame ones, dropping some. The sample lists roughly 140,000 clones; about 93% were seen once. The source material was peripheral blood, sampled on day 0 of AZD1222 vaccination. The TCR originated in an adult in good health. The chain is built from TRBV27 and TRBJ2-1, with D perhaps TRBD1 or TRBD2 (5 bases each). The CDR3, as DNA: TGTGCCAGCAGGGGACCTTACAATGAGCAGTTCTTC. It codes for CASRGPYNEQFF.